A selection of T cell receptor beta chains follows, all from one sample in a study of T cell changes during pregnancy in multiple sclerosis. TCRdb's table, derived via immunoSEQ multiplex PCR, lists solely in-frame clones and lacks some. Altogether around 66,000 clones are present, about nine tenths being singletons, with the ten largest covering around 2.4%. This material consisted of peripheral blood, taken in the third trimester of pregnancy. Receptor source: a female donor in good health, enrolled as a control in a pregnancy study. CDR3s include the opening cysteine and the closing phenylalanine or tryptophan. The D gene is left open where the match is weak. Part of the rows lack a size; the others show once, few, many or a class for expanded clones.

>NA|TRBV7-9|TRBJ1-1|NA
CASSFLNPVNTEAFF
TGTGCCAGCAGCTTCCTCAACCCGGTGAACACTGAAGCTTTCTTT
>NA|TRBV7-6|TRBJ2-7|NA
CASSLVAARTYEQYF
TGTGCCAGCAGCTTAGTCGCGGCGAGGACCTACGAGCAGTACTTC
>once|TRBV5-1|TRBJ2-5|NA
CASSPGGVQETQYF
TGCGCCAGCAGCCCGGGCGGGGTGCAAGAGACCCAGTACTTC
>once|TRBV18|TRBJ1-1|TRBD1
CASSPRTGGENTEAFF
TGTGCCAGCTCACCTCGGACAGGGGGGGAGAACACTGAAGCTTTCTTT
>NA|TRBV2|TRBJ1-2|TRBD1
CASSGTGFDTF
TGTGCCAGCAGTGGGACAGGTTTTGACACCTTC
>NA|TRBV30|TRBJ1-6|NA
CAWSVRGLTSPLHF
TGTGCCTGGAGTGTAAGAGGGTTAACATCACCCCTCCACTTT
>NA|TRBV5-4|TRBJ2-1|TRBD1
CASSLGQGAGSYNEQFF
TGTGCCAGCAGCTTGGGACAGGGGGCGGGGTCCTACAATGAGCAGTTCTTC
>once|TRBV11-2|TRBJ2-4|TRBD1
CASSQGQGGRPEIQYF
TGTGCCAGCAGTCAGGGACAGGGCGGCCGGCCGGAGATTCAGTACTTC
>NA|TRBV18|TRBJ1-2|NA
CASSPTGTPYYGYTF
TGTGCCAGCTCACCCACAGGGACCCCCTACTATGGCTACACCTTC
>NA|TRBV7-2|TRBJ2-7|TRBD2
CASSLGVLAGPYEQYF
TGTGCCAGCAGCTTAGGGGTACTAGCGGGTCCCTACGAGCAGTACTTC
>NA|TRBV7-9|TRBJ2-7|NA
CASSGGSNTYEQYF
TGTGCCAGCAGCGGCGGGTCTAATACCTACGAGCAGTACTTC
>NA|TRBV6-1|TRBJ2-3|TRBD2
CASSAISGSLTDTQYF
TGTGCCAGCAGTGCAATTAGCGGGAGTTTAACAGATACGCAGTATTTT
>NA|TRBV7-8|TRBJ1-1|NA
CASSLGTGTRKAFF
TGTGCCAGCAGCTTAGGAACCGGGACAAGAAAAGCTTTCTTT
>once|TRBV7-8|TRBJ2-7|NA
CASSLSTATSYEQYF
TGTGCCAGCAGCTTATCGACAGCGACTTCCTACGAGCAGTACTTC